This is a list of T cell receptor beta chains from one sample in a study of shared clonotypes between healthy human individuals. Profiled with immunoSEQ multiplex PCR; TCRdb holds only in-frame clones, not every one. The sample contains about 2.4 million clones, just over 90% of which appear only once. Material: naive CD4+ T cells sorted from blood. The receptors were sampled from a man younger than 30 in good health. Each CDR3 is given with its conserved first and last residue. The order of the fields is D gene, J gene, V gene, clone size, CDR3 DNA, CDR3 protein. The D gene is left open where the match is weak. Size tells how often a clone was seen (once, few, many) or the class of an expanded clone, and some rows leave it out.

D gene: TRBD2
J gene: TRBJ2-1
V gene: TRBV29-1
clone size: .
CDR3 DNA: TGCAGCGTTGAGGTCGGGAGGGCATACAATGAGCAGTTCTTC
CDR3 protein: CSVEVGRAYNEQFF

D gene: .
J gene: TRBJ2-6
V gene: TRBV6-1
clone size: .
CDR3 DNA: TGTGCCAGCAGTGAAGGGGGGCGTCCCGGGGCCAACGTCCTGACTTTC
CDR3 protein: CASSEGGRPGANVLTF

D gene: .
J gene: TRBJ2-3
V gene: TRBV9
clone size: .
CDR3 DNA: TGTGCCAGCAGCCTACAGGGATTCGGCACAGATACGCAGTATTTT
CDR3 protein: CASSLQGFGTDTQYF

D gene: .
J gene: TRBJ1-1
V gene: TRBV6-1
clone size: .
CDR3 DNA: TGTGCCAGCAGTGGCCTTTTGGGTTTTAACACTGAAGCTTTCTTT
CDR3 protein: CASSGLLGFNTEAFF

D gene: .
J gene: TRBJ1-3
V gene: TRBV5-1
clone size: .
CDR3 DNA: TGCGCCAGCAGCCCCTACGACACGTTACCCTCTGGAAACACCATATATTTT
CDR3 protein: CASSPYDTLPSGNTIYF

D gene: .
J gene: TRBJ2-5
V gene: TRBV5-5
clone size: .
CDR3 DNA: TGTGCCAGCCAAAGAGGAGGTAACCAAGAGACCCAGTACTTC
CDR3 protein: CASQRGGNQETQYF

D gene: TRBD2
J gene: TRBJ2-1
V gene: TRBV18
clone size: .
CDR3 DNA: TGTGCCAGCTCACGGGTAGCGGGAGGCAATGAGCAGTTCTTC
CDR3 protein: CASSRVAGGNEQFF

D gene: TRBD2
J gene: TRBJ2-1
V gene: TRBV2
clone size: .
CDR3 DNA: TGTGCCAGCACGACTAGCGGGGGGTACAATGAGCAGTTCTTC
CDR3 protein: CASTTSGGYNEQFF

D gene: .
J gene: TRBJ1-2
V gene: TRBV19
clone size: .
CDR3 DNA: TGTGCCAGTAGTCCAAGACCCGAGGCAGGTTACAACTATGGCTACACCTTC
CDR3 protein: CASSPRPEAGYNYGYTF

D gene: .
J gene: TRBJ1-5
V gene: TRBV21-1
clone size: .
CDR3 DNA: TGTGCCAGCAGCAAAGTTTGGGCAGGGAAGGTAAATCAGCCCCAGCATTTT
CDR3 protein: CASSKVWAGKVNQPQHF

D gene: TRBD1
J gene: TRBJ1-6
V gene: TRBV6-1
clone size: .
CDR3 DNA: TGTGCCAGCAGCCCCGGGACAGGGTTTACTTCACCCCTCCACTTT
CDR3 protein: CASSPGTGFTSPLHF

D gene: TRBD2
J gene: TRBJ2-7
V gene: TRBV7-2
clone size: .
CDR3 DNA: TGTGCCAGCAGCCTCCTGGCTAGCGGGGGGAAGGACGAGCAGTACTTC
CDR3 protein: CASSLLASGGKDEQYF

D gene: .
J gene: TRBJ1-5
V gene: TRBV19
clone size: .
CDR3 DNA: TGTGCCAGTAGTCTACCCCTAGGGGACCAGCCCCAGCATTTT
CDR3 protein: CASSLPLGDQPQHF

D gene: TRBD1
J gene: TRBJ2-3
V gene: TRBV6-5
clone size: .
CDR3 DNA: TGTGCCAGCAGACAGGGGGCTAGCACAGATACGCAGTATTTT
CDR3 protein: CASRQGASTDTQYF

D gene: TRBD1
J gene: TRBJ1-1
V gene: TRBV11-1
clone size: .
CDR3 DNA: TGTGCCAGCAGCTTAAGAGGGCAGGGGGGGAACACTGAAGCTTTCTTT
CDR3 protein: CASSLRGQGGNTEAFF

D gene: .
J gene: TRBJ2-3
V gene: TRBV7-2
clone size: .
CDR3 DNA: TGTGCCAGCAGCCCACCCGGGCCAAGCCAGTATTTT
CDR3 protein: CASSPPGPSQYF

D gene: .
J gene: TRBJ1-4
V gene: TRBV6-5
clone size: .
CDR3 DNA: TGTGCCAGCAGCGACACCGATGAAAAACTGTTTTTT
CDR3 protein: CASSDTDEKLFF

D gene: .
J gene: TRBJ1-3
V gene: TRBV30
clone size: .
CDR3 DNA: TGTGCCTGGAGTGTACTAGGGGCAACTGGAAACACCATATATTTT
CDR3 protein: CAWSVLGATGNTIYF

D gene: TRBD2
J gene: TRBJ2-1
V gene: TRBV5-6
clone size: .
CDR3 DNA: TGTGCCAGCAGCGGGTGGACTAGCGGGAGGGCTGCTGAGCAGTTCTTC
CDR3 protein: CASSGWTSGRAAEQFF

D gene: TRBD2
J gene: TRBJ2-5
V gene: TRBV2
clone size: .
CDR3 DNA: TGTGCCAGCAGTCTCGAACTACTAGCGAACCAAGAGACCCAGTACTTC
CDR3 protein: CASSLELLANQETQYF

D gene: .
J gene: TRBJ2-7
V gene: TRBV21-1
clone size: .
CDR3 DNA: TGTGCCAGCAGTCCCCGCGGAGACAGGTTCTCCTACGAGCAGTACTTC
CDR3 protein: CASSPRGDRFSYEQYF

D gene: TRBD1
J gene: TRBJ2-2
V gene: TRBV9
clone size: .
CDR3 DNA: TGTGCCAGCAGCGTACAGGGGGCCATCACCGGGGAGCTGTTTTTT
CDR3 protein: CASSVQGAITGELFF

D gene: TRBD1
J gene: TRBJ2-5
V gene: TRBV6-5
clone size: .
CDR3 DNA: TGTGCCAGCAGTTACTTGGACAGGGCTGGGGGAGAGACCCAGTACTTC
CDR3 protein: CASSYLDRAGGETQYF

D gene: .
J gene: TRBJ2-1
V gene: TRBV11-1
clone size: once
CDR3 DNA: TGTGCCAGCAGCTTAGCTGTGGGGTTGGCCGCAATGAAGCAGTTCTTC
CDR3 protein: CASSLAVGLAAMKQFF

D gene: .
J gene: TRBJ1-2
V gene: TRBV2
clone size: .
CDR3 DNA: TGTGCCAGCAGCCCCGGAGGGGGAGGCTACACCTTC
CDR3 protein: CASSPGGGGYTF

D gene: .
J gene: TRBJ1-4
V gene: TRBV9
clone size: once
CDR3 DNA: TGTGCCAGCAGCGAATCGTTGCATGAAAAACTGTTTTTT
CDR3 protein: CASSESLHEKLFF

D gene: .
J gene: TRBJ2-1
V gene: TRBV7-9
clone size: .
CDR3 DNA: TGTGCCGGAGCCTCTGGCGGAGGCTCCTACAATGAGCAGTTCTTC
CDR3 protein: CAGASGGGSYNEQFF

D gene: TRBD1
J gene: TRBJ1-5
V gene: TRBV9
clone size: .
CDR3 DNA: TGTGCCAGCAGCGTAGGACAGGGAGCGCAGCCCCAGCATTTT
CDR3 protein: CASSVGQGAQPQHF

D gene: TRBD1
J gene: TRBJ1-4
V gene: TRBV6-6
clone size: .
CDR3 DNA: TGTGCCAGCAGCTCGACAGGGGTGGCTAATGAAAAACTGTTTTTT
CDR3 protein: CASSSTGVANEKLFF

D gene: .
J gene: TRBJ1-1
V gene: TRBV14
clone size: .
CDR3 DNA: TGTGCCAGCTCGTTGGGGTACGTGAACACTGAAGCTTTCTTT
CDR3 protein: CASSLGYVNTEAFF

D gene: .
J gene: TRBJ2-3
V gene: TRBV6-5
clone size: .
CDR3 DNA: TGTGCCAGCAGTTACACGGGGACTCCCTCAAATACGCAGTATTTT
CDR3 protein: CASSYTGTPSNTQYF

D gene: TRBD1
J gene: TRBJ1-4
V gene: TRBV7-2
clone size: .
CDR3 DNA: TGTGCCAGCAGCTTAGCGGGGACAGAGAATGAAAAACTGTTTTTT
CDR3 protein: CASSLAGTENEKLFF

D gene: .
J gene: TRBJ1-1
V gene: TRBV10-3
clone size: few
CDR3 DNA: TGTGCCATCAGTGACGGACCCAGGAACACTGAAGCTTTCTTT
CDR3 protein: CAISDGPRNTEAFF